The sequence of this T cell receptor (beta chain) was determined in a study of Tregs in tolerant kidney transplant recipients. Of note for this clone: What it recognizes is unknown.

Sequencing used immunoSEQ multiplex PCR; TCRdb keeps in-frame clones, though not all of them. The sample holds about 69,000 clones, about 89% seen once. General study findings and limits: Expanding Tregs on activated donor B cells appeared to best identify donor-specific TCRbeta clones. Validation in larger populations is needed because few patients were studied.

Germline lookup yields CDR1 SNHLY and CDR2 FYNNEI. There are 18 residues in the CDR3. With 0 bases clipped from V and 1 base from J, the junction kept 2 bases outside the gene matches. The sequences come from CD4+ T cells from blood, collected before the transplant. The chain has TRBV2 and TRBJ2-2; 13 bases line up with TRBD2. The sequence was collected from a human donor who received a combined kidney and bone marrow transplant. For the CDR3, the DNA is TGTGCCAGCAGTGAAGCGGGACTAGCGGGAATGAACACCGGGGAGCTGTTTTTT. Its translation: CASSEAGLAGMNTGELFF.